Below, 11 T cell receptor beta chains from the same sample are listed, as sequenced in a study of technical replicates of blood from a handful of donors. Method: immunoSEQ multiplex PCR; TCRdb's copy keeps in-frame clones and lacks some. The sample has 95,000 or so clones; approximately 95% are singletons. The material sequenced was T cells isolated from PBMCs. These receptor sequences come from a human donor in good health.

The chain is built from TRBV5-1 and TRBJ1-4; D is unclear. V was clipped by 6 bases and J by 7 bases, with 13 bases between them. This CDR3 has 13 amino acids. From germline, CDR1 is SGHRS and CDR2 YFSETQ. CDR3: CASKEGEREKLFF. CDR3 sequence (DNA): TGCGCCAGCAAGGAGGGAGAACGTGAAAAACTGTTTTTT.

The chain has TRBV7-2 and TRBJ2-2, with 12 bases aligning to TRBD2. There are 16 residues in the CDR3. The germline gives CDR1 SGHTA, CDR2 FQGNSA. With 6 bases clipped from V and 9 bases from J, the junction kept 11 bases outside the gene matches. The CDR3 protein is CASRTRGLAGIRELFF. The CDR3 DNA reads TGTGCCAGCAGGACCAGAGGACTAGCGGGAATTAGGGAGCTGTTTTTT.

CDR3 protein: CASSLVYRGEKLFF. DNA for the CDR3: TGTGCCAGCAGCTTAGTCTATCGCGGTGAAAAACTGTTTTTT. The chain combines TRBV7-9 with TRBJ1-4, with D uncertain. Germline V gene lookup returns CDR1 SEHNR and CDR2 FQNEAQ (reference sequence). V dropped 1 base and J dropped 7 bases, with 10 bases sitting between them. The CDR3 has 14 residues.

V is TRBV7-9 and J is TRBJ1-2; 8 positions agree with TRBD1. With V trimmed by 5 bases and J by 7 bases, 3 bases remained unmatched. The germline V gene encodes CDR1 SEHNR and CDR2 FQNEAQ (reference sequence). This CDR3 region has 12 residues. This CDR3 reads CASSPQGAGYTF. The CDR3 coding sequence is TGTGCCAGCAGCCCGCAGGGGGCTGGCTACACCTTC. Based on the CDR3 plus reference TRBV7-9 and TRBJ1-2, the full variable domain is DTGVSQNPRHKITKRGQNVTFRCDPISEHNRLYWYRQTLGQGPEFLTYFQNEAQLEKSRLLSDRFSAERPKGSFSTLEIQRTEQGDSAMYLCASSPQGAGYTFGSGTRLTVV.

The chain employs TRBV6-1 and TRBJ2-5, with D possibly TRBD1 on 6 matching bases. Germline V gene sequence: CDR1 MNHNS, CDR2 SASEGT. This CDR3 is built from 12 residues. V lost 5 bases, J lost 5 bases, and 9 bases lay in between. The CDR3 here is CASSWDIETQYF. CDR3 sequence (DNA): TGTGCCAGCAGTTGGGACATCGAGACCCAGTACTTC.

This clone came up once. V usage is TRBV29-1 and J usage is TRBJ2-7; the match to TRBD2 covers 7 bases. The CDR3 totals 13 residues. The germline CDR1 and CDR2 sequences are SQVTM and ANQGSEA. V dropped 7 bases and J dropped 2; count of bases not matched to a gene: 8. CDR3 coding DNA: TGCAGCGCCGCAGGCGGGACTACCTACGAGCAGTACTTC. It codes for CSAAGGTTYEQYF.

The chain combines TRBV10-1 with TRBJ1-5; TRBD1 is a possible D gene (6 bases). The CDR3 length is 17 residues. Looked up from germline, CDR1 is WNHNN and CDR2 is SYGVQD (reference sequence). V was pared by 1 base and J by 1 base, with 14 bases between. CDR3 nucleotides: TGCGCCAGCAGTGAGTTAACAGGGAGACTAAGCAATCAGCCCCAGCATTTT. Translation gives CASSELTGRLSNQPQHF.

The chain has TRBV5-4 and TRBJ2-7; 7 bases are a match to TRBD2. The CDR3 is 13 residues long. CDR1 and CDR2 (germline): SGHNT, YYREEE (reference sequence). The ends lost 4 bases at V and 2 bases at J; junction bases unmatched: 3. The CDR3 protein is CASSGGVTYEQYF. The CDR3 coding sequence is TGTGCCAGCAGCGGGGGGGTTACCTACGAGCAGTACTTC.

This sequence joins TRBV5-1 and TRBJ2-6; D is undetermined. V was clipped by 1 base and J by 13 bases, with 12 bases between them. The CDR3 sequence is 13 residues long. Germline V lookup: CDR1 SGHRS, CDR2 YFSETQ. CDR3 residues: CASSLYPEEVLTF. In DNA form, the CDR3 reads TGCGCCAGCAGCTTGTACCCCGAGGAAGTCCTGACTTTC.

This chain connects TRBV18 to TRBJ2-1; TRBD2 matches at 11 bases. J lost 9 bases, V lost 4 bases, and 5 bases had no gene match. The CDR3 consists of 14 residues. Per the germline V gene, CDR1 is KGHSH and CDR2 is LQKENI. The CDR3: CASSLAGGQSEQFF. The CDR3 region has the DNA TGTGCCAGCTCACTAGCGGGAGGGCAAAGTGAGCAGTTCTTC. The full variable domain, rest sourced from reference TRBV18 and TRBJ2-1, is NAGVMQNPRHLVRRRGQEARLRCSPMKGHSHVYWYRQLPEEGLKFMVYLQKENIIDESGMPKERFSAEFPKEGPSILRIQQVVRGDSAAYFCASSLAGGQSEQFFGPGTRLTVL.

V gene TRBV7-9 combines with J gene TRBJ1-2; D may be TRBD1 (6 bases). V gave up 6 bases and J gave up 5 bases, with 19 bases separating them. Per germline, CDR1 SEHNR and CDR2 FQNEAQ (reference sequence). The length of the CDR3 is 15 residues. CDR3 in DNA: TGTGCCAGCAGTTCTCAGACAGGTTCAGGTTATGGCTACACCTTC. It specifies CASSSQTGSGYGYTF.